This T cell receptor beta chain was sequenced during a study of CD8+CD57+ T cells in acquired aplastic anemia. For the study at large: Among healthy donors, CD4+ cells averaged about 9.9 million reads. Points from the study as a whole: Any difference that existed in CD8+ Simpson's diversity between patients and controls was not significant.

Concerning this clonotype: Its antigen is still unknown.

The CDR3 is made up of 15 amino acids. In germline, CDR1 is MDHEN, CDR2 SYDVKM. V shed 4 bases and J 7 bases; nucleotides not matched to a gene: 8. For CDR3 and TCR beta VDJ profiling, genomic DNA was the template used. TCRdb passed the reads through MiXCR, listing each CDR3 protein once. The sample lists 90,000 to 130,000 distinct CDR3 sequences, around half occurring once. The TCR comes from a human donor in good health, serving as a control. This chain connects TRBV28 to TRBJ2-1, with TRBD1 matching over 9 bases. Sequenced sample: sorted CD4+, CD8+, or CD8+CD57+ T cells (not recorded which) from PBMCs. The CDR3 loop reads CASSSTGGQPNEQFF. Here the CDR3 DNA reads TGTGCCAGCAGTTCGACAGGGGGTCAACCAAATGAGCAGTTCTTC.